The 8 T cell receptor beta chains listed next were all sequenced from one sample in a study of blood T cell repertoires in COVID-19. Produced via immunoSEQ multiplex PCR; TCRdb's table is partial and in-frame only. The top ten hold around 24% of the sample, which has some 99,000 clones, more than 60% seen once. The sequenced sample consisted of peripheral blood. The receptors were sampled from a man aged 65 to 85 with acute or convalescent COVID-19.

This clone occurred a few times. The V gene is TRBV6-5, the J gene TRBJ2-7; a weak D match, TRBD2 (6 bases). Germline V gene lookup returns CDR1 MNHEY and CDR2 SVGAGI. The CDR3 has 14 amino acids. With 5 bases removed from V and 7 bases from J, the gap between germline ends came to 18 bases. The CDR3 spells CASSRPDGAGEQYF. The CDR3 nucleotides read TGTGCCAGCAGTCGACCGGACGGGGCGGGGGAGCAGTACTTC.

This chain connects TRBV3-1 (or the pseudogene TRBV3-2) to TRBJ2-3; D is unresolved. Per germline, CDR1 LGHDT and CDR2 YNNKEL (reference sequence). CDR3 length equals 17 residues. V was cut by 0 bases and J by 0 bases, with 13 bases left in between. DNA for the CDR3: TGTGCCAGCAGCCAAGATCTTCAGAGGCAGAGCACAGATACGCAGTATTTT. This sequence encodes CASSQDLQRQSTDTQYF.

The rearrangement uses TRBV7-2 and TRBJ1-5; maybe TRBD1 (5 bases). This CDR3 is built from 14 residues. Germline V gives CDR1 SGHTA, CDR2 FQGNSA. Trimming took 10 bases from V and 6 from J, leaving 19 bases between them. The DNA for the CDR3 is TGTGCCACCCAGGGCGGGGGATTAGGTCAGCCCCAGCATTTT. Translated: CATQGGGLGQPQHF.

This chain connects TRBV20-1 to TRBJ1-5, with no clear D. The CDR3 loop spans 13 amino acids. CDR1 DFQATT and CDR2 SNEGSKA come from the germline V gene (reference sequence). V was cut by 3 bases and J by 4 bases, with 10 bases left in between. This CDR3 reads CSASASQNQPQHF. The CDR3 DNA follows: TGCAGTGCTAGTGCCAGTCAAAATCAGCCCCAGCATTTT.

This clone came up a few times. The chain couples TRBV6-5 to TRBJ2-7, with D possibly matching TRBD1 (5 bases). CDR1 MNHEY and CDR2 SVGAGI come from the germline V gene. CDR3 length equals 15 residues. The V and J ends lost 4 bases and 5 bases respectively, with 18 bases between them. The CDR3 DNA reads TGTGCCAGCAGTTCCTCCAGGGTTGTTTGGGACGAGCAGTACTTC. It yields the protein CASSSSRVVWDEQYF.

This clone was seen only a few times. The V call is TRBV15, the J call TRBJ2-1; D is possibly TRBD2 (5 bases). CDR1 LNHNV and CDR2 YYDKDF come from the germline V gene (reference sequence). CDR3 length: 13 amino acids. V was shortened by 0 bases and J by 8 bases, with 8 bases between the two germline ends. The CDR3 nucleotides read TGTGCCACCAGCAGAGATCCCGGGGATGAGCAGTTCTTC. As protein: CATSRDPGDEQFF.

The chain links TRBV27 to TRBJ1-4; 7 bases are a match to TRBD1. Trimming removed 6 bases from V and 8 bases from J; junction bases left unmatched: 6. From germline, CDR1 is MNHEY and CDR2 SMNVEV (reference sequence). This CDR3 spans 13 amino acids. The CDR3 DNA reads TGTGCCAGCAGCCGACAGGGTGGCGAAAAACTGTTTTTT. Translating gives CASSRQGGEKLFF.

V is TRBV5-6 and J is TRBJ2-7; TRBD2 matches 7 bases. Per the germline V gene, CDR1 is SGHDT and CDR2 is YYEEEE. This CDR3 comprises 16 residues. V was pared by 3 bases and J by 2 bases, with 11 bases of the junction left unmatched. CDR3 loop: CASSSERASGTYEQYF. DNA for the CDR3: TGTGCCAGCAGCTCCGAGCGGGCTAGCGGCACCTACGAGCAGTACTTC. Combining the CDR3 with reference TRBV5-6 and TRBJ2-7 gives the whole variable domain DAGVTQSPTHLIKTRGQQVTLRCSPKSGHDTVSWYQQALGQGPQFIFQYYEEEERQRGNFPDRFSGHQFPNYSSELNVNALLLGDSALYLCASSSERASGTYEQYFGPGTRLTVT.